The rows below give T cell receptor beta chains drawn from one sample of a study of shared clonotypes between healthy human individuals. Produced via immunoSEQ multiplex PCR; TCRdb's table is partial and in-frame only. The table records over a million clones, roughly 74% of them present only once. Sample: memory CD4+ T cells from PBMCs. The receptors come from a man between 18 and 35 years old in good health. Some clones in this sample may be carry-over from other donors' samples. Each CDR3 is given with its conserved first and last residue. Fields, in order: V gene, J gene, clone size, D gene, CDR3 DNA, CDR3 protein. D genes are given only for firm matches. Some rows have no size entry. The others give once, few or many, or a class for an expanded clone.

TRBV6-1	TRBJ1-5	.	.	TGTGCCAGCAGTGAAATCCTCTTTAATCAGCCCCAGCATTTT	CASSEILFNQPQHF
TRBV4-1	TRBJ1-2	.	TRBD1	TGCGCCAGCAGCCAAGACGGACAGGTCTATGGCTACACCTTC	CASSQDGQVYGYTF
TRBV5-1	TRBJ1-3	.	.	TGCGCCAGCAGCGCCGGACGGTCCTCTGGAAACACCATATATTTT	CASSAGRSSGNTIYF
TRBV6-5	TRBJ2-7	.	.	TGTGCCAGCAGTCTGACCGGTTACGAGCAGTACTTC	CASSLTGYEQYF
TRBV5-1	TRBJ2-7	.	TRBD1	TGCGCCAGCAGCAGAGGGACAGGGATCTACGAGCAGTACTTC	CASSRGTGIYEQYF
TRBV7-2	TRBJ2-3	.	TRBD2	TGTGCCAGCAGCCTGACTAGCGGGAGTGGACCGCAGTATTTT	CASSLTSGSGPQYF
TRBV20-1	TRBJ1-2	.	.	TGCAGTGCTAGAGTTGGGGGTGGCTACACCTTC	CSARVGGGYTF
TRBV4-1	TRBJ2-2	.	.	TGCGCCAGCAGCCGAAAAACAGACAGGAACACCGGGGAGCTGTTTTTT	CASSRKTDRNTGELFF
TRBV27	TRBJ2-7	few	.	TGTGCCAGCAGTTTCAGGCAGGGGGGCTCCTACGAGCAGTACTTC	CASSFRQGGSYEQYF
TRBV7-9	TRBJ2-4	.	.	TGTGCCAGCAGCACACGGGACATTCAGTACTTC	CASSTRDIQYF
TRBV6-5	TRBJ2-2	.	.	TGTGCCAGCAGATGGACGGGGCCGGCCGGGGAGCTGTTTTTT	CASRWTGPAGELFF
TRBV5-1	TRBJ2-5	.	.	TGCGCCAGCAGCTTGTGGGCTCAGGGGGAGACCCAGTACTTC	CASSLWAQGETQYF
TRBV19	TRBJ2-3	.	TRBD2	TGTGCCAGTAGTATAGAGGCAAGCGGGAGAGGTACGCAGTATTTT	CASSIEASGRGTQYF
TRBV11-2	TRBJ2-7	once	TRBD1	TGTGCCAGCAGCCACAATCGGAGGGGGACAGGGTTCTACGAGCAGTACTTC	CASSHNRRGTGFYEQYF
TRBV10-1	TRBJ2-7	.	.	TGCGCCAGCAGTGAGTCTCACGATCAGGACTACGAGCAGTACTTC	CASSESHDQDYEQYF
TRBV28	TRBJ2-3	.	TRBD2	TGTGCCAGCAGTTTATCTATTGGTGCGGGGGTGCAGTATTTT	CASSLSIGAGVQYF
TRBV5-1	TRBJ1-2	many	.	TGCGCCAGCAGCTTCGTCAGAAACTATGGCTACACCTTC	CASSFVRNYGYTF
TRBV5-1	TRBJ2-7	.	.	TGCGCCAGCAGTAGGGAGCCCTCCTACGAGCAGTACTTC	CASSREPSYEQYF
TRBV6-6	TRBJ1-4	few	.	TGTGCCAGCAGTGCTCGGGGGCCGGAACTGTTTTTT	CASSARGPELFF
TRBV10-3	TRBJ1-5	.	TRBD1	TGTGCCATCAGCCGGGACAGGGCCCAGCCCCAGCATTTT	CAISRDRAQPQHF
TRBV29-1	TRBJ2-1	.	TRBD2	TGCAGCGTTCTGGGACTAGCATCCTACAATGAGCAGTTCTTC	CSVLGLASYNEQFF
TRBV5-1	TRBJ1-4	.	.	TGCGCCAGCAGCCGCGAGGGGCGGACAGTTGAAAAACTGTTTTTT	CASSREGRTVEKLFF
TRBV28	TRBJ2-7	.	.	TGTGCCAGCAGTTTGGGACCGGGTGGTTCCGAGCAGTACTTC	CASSLGPGGSEQYF
TRBV5-1	TRBJ1-2	once	TRBD1	TGCGCCAGCAGCTTGTTCGCGCCTGAACTACAGGGGCGGCATGGCTACACCTTC	CASSLFAPELQGRHGYTF
TRBV11-2	TRBJ2-1	.	.	TGTGCCAGCAGCTTAGAGGGGCGGAGGACCGTCGATGAGCAGTTCTTC	CASSLEGRRTVDEQFF
TRBV28	TRBJ1-5	once	.	TGTGCCAGCAGTCGACCCGGGGGCGGGGGCAATCAGCCCCAGCATTTT	CASSRPGGGGNQPQHF
TRBV30	TRBJ2-6	once	.	TGTGCCTGGAGTGTAGTATGGGCAGGGACCAGTGAGACCAACGTCCTGACTTTC	CAWSVVWAGTSETNVLTF
TRBV20-1	TRBJ2-1	.	.	TGCAGTGCTCCGGACAACAGGGAGCAGTTCTTC	CSAPDNREQFF
TRBV29-1	TRBJ1-1	few	.	TGCAGCGTTGTTGTACTGTTGAACACTGAAGCTTTCTTT	CSVVVLLNTEAFF
TRBV11-2	TRBJ2-7	few	.	TGTGCCAGCAGCTTAGAGGTGCACGAGCAGTACTTC	CASSLEVHEQYF
TRBV29-1	TRBJ1-5	.	TRBD1	TGCAGCGCTGGGACAGCTAAGAATCAGCCCCAGCATTTT	CSAGTAKNQPQHF
TRBV9	TRBJ2-1	.	TRBD2	TGTGCCAGCAGCGCCCAGACTAGCGGGCTGGACAATGAGCAGTTCTTC	CASSAQTSGLDNEQFF
TRBV6-5	TRBJ2-3	.	TRBD1	TGCTCCTCAGGGGGAGAAGGAACAGATACGCAGTATTTT	CSSGGEGTDTQYF
TRBV19	TRBJ2-7	.	.	TGTGCCAGTAGTCAGAACTCCTACGAGCAGTACTTC	CASSQNSYEQYF
TRBV5-5	TRBJ1-3	.	TRBD1	TGTGCCAGCAGCTTAATACAGGGGACGGGAAACACCATATATTTT	CASSLIQGTGNTIYF
TRBV11-3	TRBJ2-5	.	.	TGTGCCAGCAGCAGGGGCCTCCGGGACGGAAAAGAGACCCAGTACTTC	CASSRGLRDGKETQYF
TRBV30	TRBJ2-5	.	.	TGTGCCTGGAGTGTACTAAGGACTTTAAAAGAGACCCAGTACTTC	CAWSVLRTLKETQYF
TRBV5-6	TRBJ2-3	.	TRBD2	TGTGCCAGCAGAGTAGCGGGAGGGCCATCAGATACGCAGTATTTT	CASRVAGGPSDTQYF
TRBV14	TRBJ2-5	few	.	TGTGCCAGCAGCCAAGGTTCTTATGCCCAAGAGACCCAGTACTTC	CASSQGSYAQETQYF
TRBV7-2	TRBJ2-7	.	TRBD2	TGTGCCAGCAGCTTCTCAGCGGGAGGGTTCTACGAGCAGTACTTC	CASSFSAGGFYEQYF
TRBV11-2	TRBJ2-6	.	.	TGTGCCAGCAGCGAACAGGGAACCGGGGCCAACGTCCTGACTTTC	CASSEQGTGANVLTF
TRBV5-1	TRBJ2-3	.	TRBD2	TGCGCCAGCAGCCCTAAGAGCGGGATTGTTACAGATACGCAGTATTTT	CASSPKSGIVTDTQYF
TRBV9	TRBJ1-5	.	.	TGTGCCAGCAGCGTAGACGGGCACGCCAATCAGCCCCAGCATTTT	CASSVDGHANQPQHF
TRBV7-2	TRBJ2-2	.	.	TGTGCCAGCAGACCAACGATGGGGGTAGGGGAGCTGTTTTTT	CASRPTMGVGELFF
TRBV6-1	TRBJ1-3	.	TRBD1	TGTGCCAGCAGTGCTAGACAGGGTACTCTCTCAGGGTCTGGAAACACCATATATTTT	CASSARQGTLSGSGNTIYF
TRBV4-3	TRBJ2-6	once	.	TGCGCCAGCAGCCAACGAGCGGGGGCCAACGTCCTGACTTTC	CASSQRAGANVLTF
TRBV6-6	TRBJ1-3	.	.	TGTGCCAGCAGTTATCCCTCTGCGGACACCATATATTTT	CASSYPSADTIYF
TRBV28	TRBJ2-5	.	TRBD1	TGTGCCAGCAGCCAAAGCTCAGGGGGCTGGGGAACGAGGGTAAGAAAGACCCAGTACTTC	CASSQSSGGWGTRVRKTQYF
TRBV18	TRBJ2-3	.	TRBD2	TGTGCCAGCTCACCCCGGACTAGCGGTAGCACAGATACGCAGTATTTT	CASSPRTSGSTDTQYF
TRBV9	TRBJ2-2	.	.	TGTGCCAGCAGCCAGAGCGGGTCCGGCGGGGAGCTGTTTTTT	CASSQSGSGGELFF
TRBV5-1	TRBJ2-5	.	TRBD2	TGCGCCAGCAACCGGCTCGCGGGAGGCCCGGAGACCCAGTACTTC	CASNRLAGGPETQYF
TRBV27	TRBJ1-5	many	.	TGTGCCAGCAGTGGGCAGGGAATCAATCAGCCCCAGCATTTT	CASSGQGINQPQHF
TRBV7-9	TRBJ2-7	few	.	TGTGCCAGCAGCCCCACAGGACAAACCGGGGAGCAGTACTTC	CASSPTGQTGEQYF
TRBV30	TRBJ1-1	.	.	TGTGCCTGGAGTGGCAAAGGGGGGACGTGGGGAAATGAAGCTTTCTTT	CAWSGKGGTWGNEAFF